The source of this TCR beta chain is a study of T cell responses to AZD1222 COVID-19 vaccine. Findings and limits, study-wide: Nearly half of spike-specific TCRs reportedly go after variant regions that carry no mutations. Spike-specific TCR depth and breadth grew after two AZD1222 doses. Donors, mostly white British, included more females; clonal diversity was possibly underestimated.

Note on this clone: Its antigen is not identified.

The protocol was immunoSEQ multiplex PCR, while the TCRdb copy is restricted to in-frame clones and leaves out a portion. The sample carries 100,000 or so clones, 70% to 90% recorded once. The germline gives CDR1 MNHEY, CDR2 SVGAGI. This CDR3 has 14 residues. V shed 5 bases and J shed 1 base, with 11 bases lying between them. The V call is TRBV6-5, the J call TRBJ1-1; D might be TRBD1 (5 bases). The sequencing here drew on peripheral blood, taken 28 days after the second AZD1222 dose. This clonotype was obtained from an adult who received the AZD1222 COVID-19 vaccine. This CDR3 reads CASSLGRANTEAFF. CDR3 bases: TGTGCCAGCAGTCTGGGCAGGGCGAACACTGAAGCTTTCTTT.